Below are 26 T cell receptor beta chains sequenced from a single sample in a study of T cells in Graves' hyperthyroidism and ophthalmopathy. RNA transcripts served as the template for amplifying TCR beta CDR3 regions. Carried out on the TCR CDR3, a first-round RT-PCR used the HTBI primer set. TCRdb redid the calling of the multiplex PCR reads with MiXCR, one entry per CDR3 protein. This sample has approximately 400,000 distinct CDR3 sequences, with approximately 13% found just once. The specimen sequenced was blood. These receptor sequences come from a man younger than 40 with Graves' hyperthyroidism that later progressed to Graves' ophthalmopathy.

Only a few counts were recorded for this clonotype. The rearrangement joins TRBV5-1 to TRBJ2-1; 10 nucleotides align to TRBD1. The germline V gene encodes CDR1 SGHRS and CDR2 YFSETQ. J lost 5 bases, V lost 0 bases, and 8 bases had no gene match. This CDR3 is 17 amino acids long. The CDR3 reads CASSLAKGTGADNEQFF. The CDR3 nucleotides are TGCGCCAGCAGCTTGGCCAAGGGGACAGGGGCCGACAATGAGCAGTTCTTC.

In this sample, this clonotype turned up many times. This chain uses TRBV20-1 with TRBJ2-7, with 7 bases fitting TRBD1. With 1 base clipped from V and 3 bases from J, the junction kept 9 bases outside the gene matches. CDR1 is DFQATT, CDR2 SNEGSKA, per germline (reference sequence). The CDR3 is 15 residues long. The CDR3 sequence is CSARARQGSYYEQYF. DNA for the CDR3: TGCAGTGCTAGAGCCAGACAGGGAAGTTACTACGAGCAGTACTTC.

J is TRBJ2-7 and V is TRBV4-1, with 7 nucleotides matching TRBD2. Trimming cost V 0 bases and J 3 bases; bases outside gene matches: 8. CDR3 length equals 16 residues. In germline, CDR1 is MGHRA, CDR2 YSYEKL. The CDR3 bases are TGCGCCAGCAGCCAAGATGAGTCGTCTAGCGGCTACGAGCAGTACTTC. This gives the protein CASSQDESSSGYEQYF.

This clonotype has ten or more counts. The chain is built from TRBV12-3 or TRBV12-4 and TRBJ2-3; 9 nucleotides line up with TRBD1. After removal of 6 bases from V and 6 bases from J, the junction contained 7 bases not matched to a gene. This CDR3 has 14 amino acids. CDR3 sequence reads: CASRRQGGRDTQYF. CDR3 nucleotides: TGTGCCAGCAGAAGACAGGGGGGGCGGGATACGCAGTATTTT.

Comments on this clonotype: A much larger clone sits a single nucleotide away, making a read error possible. J is TRBJ2-5 and V is TRBV5-5; 9 positions match TRBD2. After removal of 0 bases from V and 1 base from J, the junction contained 4 bases not matched to a gene. The length of the CDR3 is 16 residues. Per the germline V gene, CDR1 is SGHKS and CDR2 is YYEKEE (reference sequence). CDR3 bases: TGTGCCAGCAGCTTGGCAGAGCGGGGGGTCCAAGAGACCCAGTACTTC. Its protein product is CASSLAERGVQETQYF.

This clonotype appeared a few times. The chain links TRBV19 to TRBJ2-4; D is uncertain. Trimming left V 5 bases short and J 0 bases short, with 14 bases between. Germline-derived CDR1 and CDR2 are LNHDA and SQIVND (reference sequence). The CDR3 loop spans 16 amino acids. The CDR3 here is CASSLGPVLAKNIQYF. The CDR3 bases are TGTGCCAGTAGTCTAGGGCCAGTTCTAGCCAAAAACATTCAGTACTTC.

In this sample, this clonotype turned up many times. The chain couples TRBV3-1 to TRBJ2-1; 7 nucleotides match TRBD2. J was trimmed by 4 bases and V by 0 bases; bases with no gene match: 12. Germline CDR1 is LGHDT and CDR2 is YNNKEL (reference sequence). This CDR3 contains 18 residues. The CDR3 loop reads CASSQERASGGRYNEQFF. The CDR3 DNA reads as TGTGCCAGCAGCCAAGAACGGGCTTCGGGGGGTAGATACAATGAGCAGTTCTTC.

This clonotype was counted a few times. The V and J genes are TRBV27 and TRBJ1-6; D not certain. CDR3 size: 13 residues. Germline CDR1 and CDR2: MNHEY and SMNVEV (reference sequence). The V end was cut by 2 bases, the J end by 9 bases, with 8 bases between. As DNA, the CDR3 is TGTGCCAGCAGTTTAACAGAAGGTTCACCCCTCCACTTT. It translates to CASSLTEGSPLHF.

This clonotype was seen ten or more times. J is TRBJ1-1 and V is TRBV12-3 or TRBV12-4; TRBD1 is a possible D gene (6 bases). V was shortened by 5 bases and J by 7 bases, with 11 bases between the two germline ends. The CDR3 has 12 residues. The CDR3 spells CASSIQGNEAFF. The CDR3 bases are TGTGCCAGCAGTATTCAGGGGAATGAAGCTTTCTTT.

In this sample, this clonotype turned up many times. This rearrangement joins TRBV30 to TRBJ2-5; D uncertain. The CDR3 has 10 residues. The germline gives CDR1 GTSNPN, CDR2 SVGIG (reference sequence). V dropped 4 bases and J dropped 5 bases, with 5 bases sitting between them. This chain's CDR3 is CAWKHETQYF. The CDR3 nucleotides are TGTGCCTGGAAGCATGAGACCCAGTACTTC.

This clonotype came up many times. The J gene is TRBJ2-5, the V gene TRBV6-2 or TRBV6-3, with TRBD1 matching over 9 bases. V lost 6 bases and J lost 5; bases outside the gene matches: 4. The CDR3 runs 13 residues. Germline assignment: CDR1 MNHEY and CDR2 SVGEGT. The CDR3 DNA reads TGTGCCAGCAGATGGACAGGGGCCGAGACCCAGTACTTC. Protein sequence: CASRWTGAETQYF.

This clonotype has a count of ten or more. The chain uses TRBV5-1 and TRBJ1-2; TRBD1 matches at 12 bases. Germline V gene data show CDR1 as SGHRS and CDR2 as YFSETQ. The CDR3 loop spans 15 amino acids. Trimming took 4 bases from V and 5 from J; bases not matched to a gene: 6. The CDR3 bases are TGCGCCAGCAGCGACGGGACAGGGGGCGCTTATGGCTACACCTTC. Protein product: CASSDGTGGAYGYTF. The variable domain in full, with the rest retrieved from reference TRBV5-1 and TRBJ1-2, is KAGVTQTPRYLIKTRGQQVTLSCSPISGHRSVSWYQQTPGQGLQFLFEYFSETQRNKGNFPGRFSGRQFSNSRSEMNVSTLELGDSALYLCASSDGTGGAYGYTFGSGTRLTVV.

At least ten counts were recorded for this clonotype. The chain combines TRBV7-9 with TRBJ2-5; tentative D call: TRBD1 (6 bases). V dropped 5 bases and J dropped 5 bases, with 18 bases sitting between them. This CDR3 comprises 15 residues. CDR1 is SEHNR, CDR2 FQNEAQ, per germline (reference sequence). CDR3: CASSKTLGAVETQYF. CDR3 in DNA: TGTGCCAGCAGCAAGACATTGGGGGCAGTGGAGACCCAGTACTTC. The full variable domain, rest sourced from reference TRBV7-9 and TRBJ2-5, is DTGVSQNPRHKITKRGQNVTFRCDPISEHNRLYWYRQTLGQGPEFLTYFQNEAQLEKSRLLSDRFSAERPKGSFSTLEIQRTEQGDSAMYLCASSKTLGAVETQYFGPGTRLLVL.

This chain uses TRBV11-2 with TRBJ1-2; D ambiguous. V lost 6 bases and J lost 6, with 20 bases in between. The CDR3 length is 15 residues. The germline V gene has CDR1 SGHAT and CDR2 FQNNGV. The CDR3 here is CASRPQRAVRNGYTF. CDR3 DNA: TGTGCCAGCAGGCCTCAGAGGGCAGTGAGGAATGGCTACACCTTC.

This clonotype was counted between two and nine times. The V and J genes are TRBV2 and TRBJ2-5; D perhaps matches TRBD2 (6 bases). CDR1 is SNHLY, CDR2 FYNNEI, per germline. The V end was cut by 6 bases, the J end by 9 bases, with 20 bases between. The CDR3 extends over 14 amino acids. The CDR3 loop is CASRRQGPGEAQYF. The CDR3 coding sequence is TGTGCCAGCAGAAGACAAGGGCCGGGGGAGGCCCAGTACTTC.

This clonotype appeared many times. This chain uses TRBV6-5 with TRBJ2-2, with 8 positions matching TRBD1. V trimming: 0 bases; J trimming: 6 bases; junction bases outside the gene matches: 3. Germline V gives CDR1 MNHEY, CDR2 SVGAGI. The CDR3 has 15 amino acids. The CDR3 nucleotides are TGTGCCAGCAGTTACTCCCAGGGGGCTTCCGGGGAGCTGTTTTTT. Translation gives CASSYSQGASGELFF.

Details on this clonotype: This may come from a read error, since a much larger clone is one base off. Since no conserved phenylalanine or tryptophan closes the CDR3, a read error is the likely cause. J is TRBJ1-2 and V is TRBV20-1; 7 nucleotides match TRBD1. V was clipped by 0 bases and J by 7 bases; unmatched bases: 23. The CDR3 consists of 19 residues. Germline V gene data show CDR1 as DFQATT and CDR2 as SNEGSKA (reference sequence). CDR3 bases: TGCAGTGCTAGAGATCTAGGCGGGACAGCTTTACCGATCGGGGTTGGCTACACCCTC. This sequence encodes CSARDLGGTALPIGVGYTL.

This clonotype came up many times. This chain links TRBV6-6 with TRBJ1-6, with 7 positions matching TRBD1. The CDR3 contains 14 residues. The ends lost 2 bases at V and 7 bases at J; junction bases unmatched: 2. The germline gives CDR1 MNHNY, CDR2 SVGAGI (reference sequence). Here the CDR3 reads CASSYPGQNSPLHF. CDR3 bases: TGTGCCAGCAGTTACCCGGGACAGAATTCACCCCTCCACTTT.

V is TRBV5-1 and J is TRBJ2-1; the match to TRBD2 covers 8 bases. Trimming removed 0 bases from V and 6 bases from J; junction bases left unmatched: 5. The CDR3 is made up of 15 amino acids. Germline V gene data show CDR1 as SGHRS and CDR2 as YFSETQ. This CDR3 is CASSLASGGVNEQFF. The CDR3 region has the DNA TGCGCCAGCAGCTTGGCCAGCGGGGGAGTCAATGAGCAGTTCTTC.

The CDR3 loop is CATSRVGVSPLHF. The CDR3 DNA is TGTGCCACCAGCAGAGTGGGAGTTTCACCCCTCCACTTT. This chain joins TRBV15 and TRBJ1-6, with D hard to call. The V end was cut by 1 base, the J end by 9 bases, with 7 bases between. The CDR3 length is 13 residues. Germline CDR1 is LNHNV and CDR2 is YYDKDF (reference sequence).

This clonotype was observed a handful of times. The chain couples TRBV20-1 to TRBJ1-2, with D maybe TRBD1 (5 bases). CDR1 and CDR2 from the germline V gene are DFQATT and SNEGSKA (reference sequence). The CDR3 sequence is 15 residues long. Deletions cut 6 bases from V and 0 bases from J, with 17 bases between. The CDR3: CSAPRGKVSNYGYTF. In DNA, the CDR3 is TGCAGTGCCCCCCGGGGGAAAGTTTCTAACTATGGCTACACCTTC.

This clonotype was seen a handful of times. This chain uses TRBV27 with TRBJ2-5; unclear D gene. CDR3 length equals 16 residues. CDR1 and CDR2 (germline): MNHEY, SMNVEV (reference sequence). Trimming left V 1 base short and J 1 base short, with 13 bases between. The CDR3, as DNA: TGTGCCAGCAGTTTATTAGTAGGGAACCCCCAAGAGACCCAGTACTTC. Protein: CASSLLVGNPQETQYF.

In this sample, this clonotype turned up many times. This chain joins TRBV7-6 and TRBJ1-1; no reliable D call. This CDR3 has 13 residues. Germline V gene sequence: CDR1 SGHVS, CDR2 FNYEAQ. With 4 bases removed from V and 7 bases from J, the gap between germline ends came to 13 bases. As DNA, the CDR3 is TGTGCCAGCAGCTCAGTCGAGGGCAATGAAGCTTTCTTT. Protein product: CASSSVEGNEAFF.

This chain links TRBV12-3 or TRBV12-4 with TRBJ1-5, with D possibly being TRBD1 (6 bases). Trimming took 5 bases from V and 8 from J, leaving 13 bases between them. The CDR3 has 13 amino acids. The CDR3 loop reads CASSRTAVKPQHF. The DNA of the CDR3 is TGTGCCAGCAGTCGGACAGCAGTCAAGCCCCAGCATTTT.

About this clonotype: A junction end diverges from the germline sequence, so it may reflect a read error. Written as DNA, the CDR3 is TGCACCAGCAGCCCCCGGGAGGACTTTAGCACAGATACGCAGTATTTT. This translates into CTSSPREDFSTDTQYF. This chain joins TRBV4-1 and TRBJ2-3, with TRBD2 matching over 7 bases. CDR3 size: 16 residues. Per the germline V gene, CDR1 is MGHRA and CDR2 is YSYEKL.

This clonotype showed up just a few times. The gene calls are TRBV6-1 and TRBJ2-5; D unclear. V lost 8 bases and J 1 base, leaving 8 bases between the germline ends. Germline values: CDR1 MNHNS, CDR2 SASEGT. The CDR3 runs to 12 residues. CDR3 loop: CASLDRQETQYF. CDR3 nucleotide sequence: TGTGCCAGCCTAGACCGCCAAGAGACCCAGTACTTC.